The clone carrying this T cell receptor (beta chain) was observed a few times. This table comes from immunoSEQ multiplex PCR, and its TCRdb copy is limited to in-frame clones, with some not included. The data contain 35,000 to 45,000 clones, approximately 90% of them seen just once; the ten biggest clones take up over 0.85%. This sample is drawn from a study of T cell changes during pregnancy in multiple sclerosis. Germline CDR1 and CDR2: GTSNPN and SVGIG (reference sequence). The CDR3 loop spans 14 amino acids. The V end lost 3 bases, the J end lost 0 bases, and 11 bases lay between the germline ends.

This clonotype was obtained from a female donor with multiple sclerosis, enrolled in a pregnancy study. The genes are TRBV30 and TRBJ1-1, with D unclear. Sequencing used CD4+ T cells from peripheral blood mononuclear cells, obtained after pregnancy. The CDR3 here is CAWRPSQLNTEAFF. The CDR3 DNA reads TGTGCCTGGAGACCCTCTCAGTTGAACACTGAAGCTTTCTTT.